This entry lists 28 T cell receptor beta chains sequenced from one sample in a study of shared clonotypes between healthy human individuals. Measured with immunoSEQ multiplex PCR; TCRdb has only the in-frame clones, and not every one. The repertoire holds about 1.1 million clones, with approximately 75% as singletons. The sample consisted of memory CD4+ T cells from PBMCs. Specified subset: CD45RA-negative fraction. Every receptor here comes from a man between 18 and 29 years old in good health. Some clones in this sample may be carry-over from other donors' samples.

The V gene is TRBV6-5, the J gene TRBJ2-2; D possibly corresponds to TRBD1 (6 bases). V gave up 2 bases and J gave up 2 bases, with 9 bases separating them. There are 15 residues in the CDR3. Germline V lookup: CDR1 MNHEY, CDR2 SVGAGI. The CDR3 nucleotides read TGTGCCAGCAGTTACGAGGACAGAAACACCGGGGAGCTGTTTTTT. It specifies CASSYEDRNTGELFF.

J is TRBJ2-5 and V is TRBV29-1; D may be TRBD2 (5 bases). Germline CDR1 is SQVTM and CDR2 is ANQGSEA. Trimming took off 7 bases at V and 2 bases at J, with 14 bases between the two ends. The CDR3 runs 13 residues. CDR3 sequence: CSALWRAQETQYF. Written as DNA, the CDR3 is TGCAGCGCTTTGTGGCGGGCACAAGAGACCCAGTACTTC.

There are a few counts of this clone. The gene calls are TRBV7-2 and TRBJ2-7, with D possibly TRBD1 on 8 matching bases. Per the germline V gene, CDR1 is SGHTA and CDR2 is FQGNSA. The CDR3 has 14 residues. V shed 2 bases and J shed 3 bases, with 11 bases lying between them. The CDR3, as DNA: TGTGCCAGCAGCTTAAGCGGGACAGGCTACGAGCAGTACTTC. Its translation is CASSLSGTGYEQYF.

This clone was counted a few times. The rearrangement links TRBV30 to TRBJ2-7; D unresolved. V was shortened by 2 bases and J by 2 bases, with 13 bases between the two germline ends. CDR1 and CDR2 from the germline V gene are GTSNPN and SVGIG (reference sequence). The CDR3 length is 14 residues. CDR3 bases: TGTGCCTGGAGTATAACCGCGGCTGCCTACGAGCAGTACTTC. As protein: CAWSITAAAYEQYF.

A remark on this clone: Other DNA variants within this sample encode the same CDR3. This chain's CDR3 is CASSPQGETQYF. The CDR3 DNA follows: TGTGCCAGCAGCCCGCAGGGAGAGACCCAGTACTTC. The genes are TRBV7-3 and TRBJ2-5, with D possibly matching TRBD1 (5 bases). The V gene's germline CDR1 is SGHTA and CDR2 FQGTGA. The CDR3 consists of 12 residues. V was trimmed by 5 bases and J by 4 bases, leaving 8 bases between them.

The V and J genes are TRBV18 and TRBJ2-1; unclear D gene. The CDR3 contains 12 residues. V was trimmed by 2 bases and J by 3 bases, leaving 2 bases between them. In germline, CDR1 is KGHSH, CDR2 LQKENI. CDR3 bases: TGTGCCAGCTCACCAGTCTACAATGAGCAGTTCTTC. It specifies CASSPVYNEQFF.

This chain connects TRBV2 to TRBJ2-3; D perhaps matches TRBD2 (6 bases). From germline, CDR1 is SNHLY and CDR2 FYNNEI. The CDR3 spans 14 residues. Between the trimmed V and J ends, which lost 5 bases and 4 bases, there was a span of 13 bases. CDR3 nucleotide sequence: TGTGCCAGCAGTTCGGAGCGGGCTCCAGATACGCAGTATTTT. Protein product: CASSSERAPDTQYF. Full variable domain (missing parts from reference TRBV2 and TRBJ2-3): EPEVTQTPSHQVTQMGQEVILRCVPISNHLYFYWYRQILGQKVEFLVSFYNNEISEKSEIFDDQFSVERPDGSNFTLKIRSTKLEDSAMYFCASSSERAPDTQYFGPGTRLTVL.

V usage is TRBV5-1 and J usage is TRBJ2-1, with 11 bases matching TRBD2. J gave up 4 bases and V 1 base, and 10 bases lay outside the gene matches. The germline V gene encodes CDR1 SGHRS and CDR2 YFSETQ. The CDR3 extends over 18 amino acids. In nucleotides, the CDR3 is TGCGCCAGCAGCTTGTTTCCGGTTAGCGGGAGGGGGTACAATGAGCAGTTCTTC. It yields the protein CASSLFPVSGRGYNEQFF.

This clone showed up just once. Other DNA sequences of this sample code for an identical CDR3. The chain joins TRBV5-1 to TRBJ2-3; D gene ambiguous. The CDR3 is 14 amino acids. The germline CDR1 and CDR2 sequences are SGHRS and YFSETQ. The V end lost 5 bases, the J end lost 0 bases, and 10 bases lay between the germline ends. The CDR3 here is CASSPGASTDTQYF. The CDR3 nucleotides are TGCGCCAGCAGTCCCGGCGCTAGCACAGATACGCAGTATTTT.

The chain employs TRBV4-2 and TRBJ1-2; possible D gene TRBD1, 6 bases. The CDR3 runs to 15 residues. V lost 1 base and J lost 8, with 17 bases in between. The germline V gene encodes CDR1 LGHNA and CDR2 YNFKEQ. CDR3 in amino acids: CASSQVGPGAGGYTF. In DNA, the CDR3 is TGTGCCAGCAGCCAAGTCGGTCCGGGGGCGGGAGGCTACACCTTC.

With regard to this clone: In the same sample, other DNA sequences code for this CDR3. The chain is built from TRBV2 and TRBJ2-3; TRBD1 matches at 10 bases. This CDR3 has 14 amino acids. V lost 6 bases, J lost 4 bases, and 4 bases stayed unmatched. Germline CDR1 is SNHLY and CDR2 is FYNNEI. In nucleotides, the CDR3 is TGTGCCAGCAGCCGGGACAGGGGTCCAGATACGCAGTATTTT. It codes for CASSRDRGPDTQYF.

The genes are TRBV28 and TRBJ2-6; a possible D gene is TRBD1 (6 bases). Germline CDR1 reads MDHEN; CDR2 reads SYDVKM. Trimming removed 3 bases at V and 0 bases at J, with 21 bases between. CDR3 length: 20 amino acids. DNA of the CDR3: TGTGCCAGCAGTTTTTTGCAGGTGAGACGGGACAACTCTGGGGCCAACGTCCTGACTTTC. Translated, it gives CASSFLQVRRDNSGANVLTF. Full variable domain (remainder filled in from reference TRBV28 and TRBJ2-6): DVKVTQSSRYLVKRTGEKVFLECVQDMDHENMFWYRQDPGLGLRLIYFSYDVKMKEKGDIPEGYSVSREKKERFSLILESASTNQTSMYLCASSFLQVRRDNSGANVLTFGAGSRLTVL.

In this sample, this clone turned up once. This chain connects TRBV5-1 to TRBJ2-2; 10 bases align to TRBD1. The CDR3 spans 16 residues. Germline lookup yields CDR1 SGHRS and CDR2 YFSETQ. The J segment lost 2 bases and the V segment lost 4 bases, leaving 5 bases of the junction unmatched. Written as DNA, the CDR3 is TGCGCCAGCAGCCCCGGGACAGGGGATAACACCGGGGAGCTGTTTTTT. It yields the protein CASSPGTGDNTGELFF. The whole variable domain, filled in from reference TRBV5-1 and TRBJ2-2, reads KAGVTQTPRYLIKTRGQQVTLSCSPISGHRSVSWYQQTPGQGLQFLFEYFSETQRNKGNFPGRFSGRQFSNSRSEMNVSTLELGDSALYLCASSPGTGDNTGELFFGEGSRLTVL.

This chain uses TRBV5-6 with TRBJ1-2, with TRBD1 as a possible D gene (6 bases). V was cut by 0 bases and J by 8 bases, with 11 bases left in between. Germline V gene data show CDR1 as SGHDT and CDR2 as YYEEEE. The CDR3 runs to 13 residues. The DNA of the CDR3 is TGTGCCAGCAGCTTGGCCGGGGGGCAGGGCTACACCTTC. Its translation is CASSLAGGQGYTF.

The J gene is TRBJ1-1, the V gene TRBV28; 7 bases line up with TRBD1. Trimming took 1 base from V and 1 from J; bases not matched to a gene: 3. The CDR3 contains 15 residues. Germline loops: CDR1 MDHEN, CDR2 SYDVKM. The CDR3 loop is CASSLLTGENTEAFF. CDR3 coding DNA: TGTGCCAGCAGTTTATTAACAGGGGAGAACACTGAAGCTTTCTTT.

The chain joins TRBV28 to TRBJ2-7; 7 nucleotides line up with TRBD1. Trimming took 7 bases from V and 7 from J; bases not matched to a gene: 16. CDR1 and CDR2 from the germline V gene are MDHEN and SYDVKM. The length of the CDR3 is 15 residues. In DNA form, the CDR3 reads TGTGCCAGCACCGGAACGGGACAGTTCCTAAGGGAGCAGTACTTC. Translation: CASTGTGQFLREQYF.

The chain couples TRBV28 to TRBJ2-1; a weak D match, TRBD1 (6 bases). Germline CDR1 reads MDHEN; CDR2 reads SYDVKM. V shed 4 bases and J shed 2 bases, with 12 bases lying between them. The CDR3 is made up of 15 amino acids. The CDR3 DNA reads as TGTGCCAGCAGTTCCAACTGGGGGCCCTACAATGAGCAGTTCTTC. This encodes CASSSNWGPYNEQFF.

V usage is TRBV2 and J usage is TRBJ1-1; TRBD1 is a possible D gene (5 bases). Germline-derived CDR1 and CDR2 are SNHLY and FYNNEI. The V and J ends lost 8 bases and 3 bases respectively, with 13 bases between them. This CDR3 contains 13 residues. The CDR3, as DNA: TGTGCCAGCCGCCCCACGGGGGACACTGAAGCTTTCTTT. Translating it yields CASRPTGDTEAFF.

J is TRBJ1-2 and V is TRBV28; D unclear. There are 14 residues in the CDR3. With 5 bases removed from V and 8 bases from J, the gap between germline ends came to 18 bases. Germline V gene lookup returns CDR1 MDHEN and CDR2 SYDVKM. CDR3 in DNA: TGTGCCAGCAGTAAAACCTCCGGGGTTGGGGGCTACACCTTC. Its translation is CASSKTSGVGGYTF.

The V and J genes are TRBV28 and TRBJ2-3, with unresolved D. V shed 6 bases and J shed 0 bases, with 22 bases lying between them. The CDR3 sequence is 18 residues long. Germline CDR1 reads MDHEN; CDR2 reads SYDVKM. This CDR3 reads CASSLLRRRMTSTDTQYF. CDR3 nucleotide sequence: TGTGCCAGCAGCTTACTTCGGCGAAGAATGACTAGCACAGATACGCAGTATTTT. The full variable domain, with the rest looked up from reference TRBV28 and TRBJ2-3, is DVKVTQSSRYLVKRTGEKVFLECVQDMDHENMFWYRQDPGLGLRLIYFSYDVKMKEKGDIPEGYSVSREKKERFSLILESASTNQTSMYLCASSLLRRRMTSTDTQYFGPGTRLTVL.

Concerning this clone: A much more abundant neighbour one base away suggests this may be a read error. Other nucleotide sequences from this sample produce the same CDR3. The genes are TRBV28 and TRBJ2-5; no clear D. Germline CDR1 and CDR2: MDHEN and SYDVKM. The CDR3 extends over 10 amino acids. V lost 6 bases and J lost 4, with 3 bases in between. Here the CDR3 DNA reads TGTGCCAGCAGCCGAGAGACCCAGTACTTC. Residues: CASSRETQYF. Combining the CDR3 with reference TRBV28 and TRBJ2-5 gives the whole variable domain DVKVTQSSRYLVKRTGEKVFLECVQDMDHENMFWYRQDPGLGLRLIYFSYDVKMKEKGDIPEGYSVSREKKERFSLILESASTNQTSMYLCASSRETQYFGPGTRLLVL.

The chain uses TRBV28 and TRBJ2-1, with 10 bases that match TRBD2. This CDR3 contains 14 residues. V lost 3 bases and J lost 5; bases outside the gene matches: 1. From germline, CDR1 is MDHEN and CDR2 SYDVKM. The CDR3 DNA reads TGTGCCAGCAGTTTCCTAGCGGGAGACAATGAGCAGTTCTTC. This encodes CASSFLAGDNEQFF.

The chain couples TRBV29-1 to TRBJ1-4, with D possibly TRBD1 on 5 matching bases. The V and J ends lost 7 bases and 5 bases respectively, with 14 bases between them. CDR3 length: 13 amino acids. Germline CDR1 is SQVTM and CDR2 is ANQGSEA. CDR3 in amino acids: CSGGDSSNEKLFF. The CDR3 DNA is TGCAGCGGTGGAGACAGTTCGAATGAAAAACTGTTTTTT.

In the case of this clone: Different DNA sequences within this sample yield the same CDR3. This chain joins TRBV19 and TRBJ1-5, with D unresolved. Germline CDR1 reads LNHDA; CDR2 reads SQIVND (reference sequence). V was shortened by 3 bases and J by 2 bases, with 8 bases between the two germline ends. The CDR3 loop spans 14 amino acids. CDR3 region: CASSIRRGNQPQHF. Here the CDR3 DNA reads TGTGCCAGTAGTATCAGGAGGGGCAATCAGCCCCAGCATTTT.

The table lists this clone with a few counts. CDR3: CASSPLRYEQYF. Written as DNA, the CDR3 is TGTGCCAGCAGCCCCCTGCGATACGAGCAGTACTTC. The chain combines TRBV5-6 with TRBJ2-7, with D hard to call. CDR1 and CDR2 from the germline V gene are SGHDT and YYEEEE. Trimming cost V 4 bases and J 4 bases, with 9 bases left between them. The CDR3 runs to 12 residues.

This clone was recorded only once. The sample carries other DNA sequences with the same CDR3. The J gene is TRBJ1-2, the V gene TRBV4-1; TRBD1 might be the D (5 bases). CDR1 and CDR2 (germline): MGHRA, YSYEKL. Trimming stripped 2 bases from V and 1 base from J, with 11 bases between. The CDR3 is made up of 15 amino acids. The CDR3: CASSQTGTLNYGYTF. CDR3 nucleotide sequence: TGCGCCAGCAGCCAAACCGGGACCCTTAACTATGGCTACACCTTC.

The chain uses TRBV28 and TRBJ1-1, with a tentative D call TRBD1 (5 bases). Germline CDR1 is MDHEN and CDR2 is SYDVKM. The ends were cut back, 6 bases at V and 9 bases at J, with 17 bases in the middle. The CDR3 totals 13 residues. CDR3 protein: CASSRGWGNKAFF. The CDR3 DNA is TGTGCCAGCAGCCGGGGATGGGGGAATAAAGCTTTCTTT.

This chain uses TRBV7-9 with TRBJ2-5; possibly TRBD1 or TRBD2 for D (5 bases each). V was pared by 5 bases and J by 2 bases, with 15 bases between. The CDR3 totals 15 residues. Germline CDR1 and CDR2: SEHNR and FQNEAQ (reference sequence). CDR3 DNA sequence: TGTGCCAGCAGCCCCCCAGGTGGGGGTCAAGAGACCCAGTACTTC. This gives the protein CASSPPGGGQETQYF.